This is a list of T cell receptor beta chains from one sample in a study of radiation and T cells in renal cell carcinoma. Profiling relied on immunoSEQ multiplex PCR, and the TCRdb table lists in-frame clones only, not all of them. The sample holds about 150,000 clones, approximately 88% seen once. This sample comprised blood, obtained from a patient whose treatment included radiotherapy and nephrectomy. The receptors stem from a woman aged 50 to 60 with renal cell carcinoma. Both conserved end residues are part of each CDR3. A D gene is named only where the DNA matches it firmly. Clone size is not always given. Where it is, it says once, few, many or a class for expanded clones.

j_call,v_call,clone_size,d_call,cdr3_nt,cdr3_aa
TRBJ2-7,TRBV9,-,TRBD2,TGTGCCAGCAGCGTAGTAGCGGGGGGGCCCAACGAGCAGTACTTC,CASSVVAGGPNEQYF
TRBJ1-2,TRBV4-2,-,-,TGTGCCAGCAGCCAAGAGTCTGGAGGGAACTATGGCTACACCTTC,CASSQESGGNYGYTF
TRBJ2-5,TRBV29-1,once,-,TGCAGCGTTGGACACCTCCAAGAGACCCAGTACTTC,CSVGHLQETQYF
TRBJ1-5,TRBV29-1,-,-,TGCAGCGTTGGGGCAGGGTCAAATCAGCCCCAGCATTTT,CSVGAGSNQPQHF
TRBJ2-7,TRBV6-5,once,-,TGTGCCAGCAGACAGGGTTTCGGGCAGCTCTACGAGCAGTACTTC,CASRQGFGQLYEQYF
TRBJ2-6,TRBV4-3,few,-,TGCGCCAGCAGCCAAGATTGGATCTCTGGGGCCAACGTCCTGACTTTC,CASSQDWISGANVLTF
TRBJ2-1,TRBV7-9,-,TRBD2,TGTGCCAGCAGCCCCCCGGGACTAGCGACCAATGAGCAGTTCTTC,CASSPPGLATNEQFF
TRBJ2-5,TRBV7-2,-,-,TGTGCCAGCAGCTTAGGGTCGGGGGGCAGACTGGAGACCCAGTACTTC,CASSLGSGGRLETQYF
TRBJ1-5,TRBV29-1,-,-,TGCAGCGTTGAAGAGTTGGCGAACCGGAGCAATCAGCCCCAGCATTTT,CSVEELANRSNQPQHF
TRBJ1-2,TRBV4-1,once,-,TGCGCCAGCAGCCAAGATATGGAGGGGTTTAACTATGGCTACACCTTC,CASSQDMEGFNYGYTF
TRBJ1-3,TRBV29-1,-,-,TGCAGCGTTGAAGCGAGGGGCTCTGGAAACACCATATATTTT,CSVEARGSGNTIYF
TRBJ1-4,TRBV6-5,-,-,TGTGCCAGCAGCCGGGACATATGGGAAAAACTGTTTTTT,CASSRDIWEKLFF
TRBJ1-1,TRBV9,-,TRBD1,TGTGCCAGCAGCGCAGGGACAGTTAACACTGAAGCTTTCTTT,CASSAGTVNTEAFF
TRBJ1-1,TRBV4-3,-,-,TGCGCCAGCAGCCGGGGGGCGGACAGCACTGAAGCTTTCTTT,CASSRGADSTEAFF
TRBJ2-3,TRBV9,once,-,TGTGCCAGCAGCGTTTTGACTGGGTTTGCAGATACGCAGTATTTT,CASSVLTGFADTQYF
TRBJ2-3,TRBV6-5,-,TRBD2,TGTGCCGCTCGAAAAGGGGAGGGCTACACAGATACGCAGTATTTT,CAARKGEGYTDTQYF
TRBJ2-1,TRBV11-2,-,-,TGTGCCAGCAGCTTCTCCCCCCAGAGCAATGAGCAGTTCTTC,CASSFSPQSNEQFF
TRBJ2-1,TRBV4-3,once,-,TGCGCCAGCAGCCAAGATGGATATGTCCCCACCTATGAGCAGTTCTTC,CASSQDGYVPTYEQFF
TRBJ1-2,TRBV7-3,-,TRBD1,TGTGCCAGCAGCTTAGGATACAGGGGGGCCGCCCGATATGGCTACACCTTC,CASSLGYRGAARYGYTF
TRBJ2-1,TRBV6-1,-,-,TGTGCCAGCAGTGAAGGCGTAGGGAGGTCCTACAATGAGCAGTTCTTC,CASSEGVGRSYNEQFF
TRBJ2-1,TRBV9,-,TRBD2,TGTGCCAGCAGCGTTAGCGGGGGGTGGAATGAGCAGTTCTTC,CASSVSGGWNEQFF
TRBJ1-1,TRBV6-5,-,-,TGTGCCAGCACCCCAACCCCGGGCGGCCACACTGAAGCTTTCTTT,CASTPTPGGHTEAFF
TRBJ2-1,TRBV7-3,few,TRBD1,TGTGCCAGCAGCCCAGCGCCGACAGGGAGCTACAATGAGCAGTTCTTC,CASSPAPTGSYNEQFF
TRBJ1-3,TRBV29-1,-,TRBD1,TGCAGCGTTGAAGATTCCCCGGGACAGGGTGTCTCTGGAAACACCATATATTTT,CSVEDSPGQGVSGNTIYF
TRBJ1-1,TRBV5-4,few,-,TGTGCCAGCAGCTTGAACACTGAAGCTTTCTTT,CASSLNTEAFF
TRBJ2-5,TRBV29-1,-,-,TGCAGCGTTGAAGCATTTGCGACCCAAGAGACCCAGTACTTC,CSVEAFATQETQYF
TRBJ1-1,TRBV28,once,TRBD1,TGTGCCAGCAGTCCCAAACCACAGGGGGCGACTGAAGCTTTCTTT,CASSPKPQGATEAFF
TRBJ1-2,TRBV5-6,-,-,TGTGCCAGCAGCTACAATACCAGGGAGGGCTACACCTTC,CASSYNTREGYTF
TRBJ1-1,TRBV19,-,TRBD1,TGTGCCAGCTCCCTTTGGACAGGGGCAGGTGAAGCTTTCTTT,CASSLWTGAGEAFF
TRBJ2-7,TRBV14,-,-,TGTGCCAGCAGCCGCACAGGACCAACCTACGAGCAGTACTTC,CASSRTGPTYEQYF
TRBJ2-3,TRBV9,once,-,TGTGCCAGCAGCGCCTTTGGTGGGGCTAGCACAGATACGCAGTATTTT,CASSAFGGASTDTQYF
TRBJ1-1,TRBV9,-,TRBD1,TGTGCCAGCAGCTCTCTGTCCCAGGGGGGTGTGGCTTTCTTT,CASSSLSQGGVAFF
TRBJ1-4,TRBV29-1,-,TRBD1,TGCAGCGTTCAGAGACAGGGTAATGAAAAACTGTTTTTT,CSVQRQGNEKLFF
TRBJ2-3,TRBV18,-,-,TGTGCCAGCTCACCACTTCGGACAGATACGCAGTATTTT,CASSPLRTDTQYF
TRBJ2-3,TRBV7-2,-,-,TGTGCCAGCAGCTTACTGTCAGGGGGGGATACGCAGTATTTT,CASSLLSGGDTQYF
TRBJ2-1,TRBV6-1,-,TRBD1,TGTGCCAGCAGTGAATTCACAGGGGGGATTGAGCAGTTCTTC,CASSEFTGGIEQFF
TRBJ2-5,TRBV7-8,-,-,TGTGCCAGCAGCCCCTGGCGGGTCGTCCAAGAGACCCAGTACTTC,CASSPWRVVQETQYF
TRBJ1-1,TRBV29-1,-,-,TGCAGCGTTGCGAGGGGTGACACTGAAGCTTTCTTT,CSVARGDTEAFF
TRBJ2-5,TRBV6-5,-,TRBD1,TGTGCCAGCAGTTATGCGACAGGGGCAGAAGAGACCCAGTACTTC,CASSYATGAEETQYF
TRBJ1-4,TRBV19,-,TRBD1,TGTGCCACCATGAGACAGGGCGTTAATGAAAAACTGTTTTTT,CATMRQGVNEKLFF